The 19 T cell receptor beta chains below all came from one sample that was sequenced in a study of cytomegalovirus exposure and HLA in healthy donors. It was with 60 Vbeta and 13 Jbeta primers that the PCR ran. Clones were read by immunoSEQ multiplex PCR, and TCRdb kept only the in-frame ones, dropping some. The repertoire includes 90,000 to 120,000 clones, around 79% of them detected once, and 3.1% sits in the top ten. The sample taken for sequencing was PBMCs. These receptors were obtained from a woman in her thirties or forties in good health and CMV-seronegative.

The rearrangement links TRBV7-2 to TRBJ1-6; D is unclear. V lost 1 base and J lost 0, with 7 bases in between. This CDR3 has 16 residues. Germline V CDR1 and CDR2: SGHTA, FQGNSA. CDR3 sequence (DNA): TGTGCCAGCAGCTTAGATCTCAGCTCCTATAATTCACCCCTCCACTTT. Protein product: CASSLDLSSYNSPLHF.

The table lists this clone with a count of one. Written as DNA, the CDR3 is TGTGCCAGCAGTTACGTCGTAGCGGGGGTAGAAGAGCAGTACTTC. This gives the protein CASSYVVAGVEEQYF. The rearrangement uses TRBV6-5 and TRBJ2-7, with 9 bases fitting TRBD2. CDR3 size: 15 residues. Germline loops: CDR1 MNHEY, CDR2 SVGAGI. V lost 2 bases, J lost 7 bases, and 9 bases stayed unmatched.

Regarding this clone: Because the CDR3's place on the DNA is in doubt, the DNA is left out and the CDR3 is given as listed by TCRdb. J is TRBJ2-1 and V is TRBV28; the table's D call, TRBD2, has no DNA check behind it. The CDR3 is 17 residues long, counting both termini. Germline loops: CDR1 MDHEN, CDR2 SYDVKM. CDR3: CASSSSSGGVDYNEQFF.

This chain uses TRBV7-2 with TRBJ2-2; D is possibly TRBD1 (6 bases). The germline CDR1 and CDR2 sequences are SGHTA and FQGNSA. The CDR3 has 18 residues. V was clipped by 4 bases and J by 4 bases, with 22 bases between them. Written as DNA, the CDR3 is TGTGCCAGCAGCTCCCCTCCGGGACACTTACCGGGCACCGGGGAGCTGTTTTTT. Protein product: CASSSPPGHLPGTGELFF. The full variable domain, with the rest looked up from reference TRBV7-2 and TRBJ2-2, is GAGVSQSPSNKVTEKGKDVELRCDPISGHTALYWYRQSLGQGLEFLIYFQGNSAPDKSGLPSDRFSAERTGGSVSTLTIQRTQQEDSAVYLCASSSPPGHLPGTGELFFGEGSRLTVL.

The V call is TRBV7-9, the J call TRBJ2-7, with D maybe TRBD2 (5 bases). Looked up from germline, CDR1 is SEHNR and CDR2 is FQNEAQ (reference sequence). V lost 1 base and J lost 3, with 7 bases in between. The CDR3 contains 13 residues. As DNA, the CDR3 is TGTGCCAGCAGCTTAGGGACTTTCTACGAGCAGTACTTC. This encodes CASSLGTFYEQYF.

In its sample, this clone was seen a few times. The CDR3 loop reads CASNQGRETQYF. The CDR3 nucleotides read TGTGCCAGCAATCAGGGAAGAGAGACCCAGTACTTC. The chain joins TRBV28 to TRBJ2-5; maybe TRBD1 (5 bases). Trimming removed 7 bases at V and 4 bases at J, with 10 bases between. The CDR3 covers 12 residues. Germline CDR1 MDHEN, CDR2 SYDVKM.

The chain combines TRBV5-6 with TRBJ1-1; 7 nucleotides line up with TRBD1. The CDR3 contains 15 residues. Per the germline V gene, CDR1 is SGHDT and CDR2 is YYEEEE. V lost 6 bases and J lost 3; bases outside the gene matches: 11. As DNA, the CDR3 is TGTGCCAGCATGGACAGGTGGCGAAGGGACACTGAAGCTTTCTTT. The encoded protein is CASMDRWRRDTEAFF. Combining the CDR3 with reference TRBV5-6 and TRBJ1-1 gives the whole variable domain DAGVTQSPTHLIKTRGQQVTLRCSPKSGHDTVSWYQQALGQGPQFIFQYYEEEERQRGNFPDRFSGHQFPNYSSELNVNALLLGDSALYLCASMDRWRRDTEAFFGQGTRLTVV.

This chain connects TRBV28 to TRBJ2-1; unclear D gene. Germline V lookup: CDR1 MDHEN, CDR2 SYDVKM. V gave up 0 bases and J gave up 5 bases, with 14 bases separating them. CDR3 length: 16 amino acids. As DNA, the CDR3 is TGTGCCAGCAGTTTATGGGGCGTCGGATCAGACAATGAGCAGTTCTTC. Translating gives CASSLWGVGSDNEQFF.

The chain is built from TRBV7-9 and TRBJ2-7, with 7 bases fitting TRBD1. The CDR3 contains 14 residues. J gave up 5 bases and V 2 bases, and 6 bases lay outside the gene matches. Looked up from germline, CDR1 is SEHNR and CDR2 is FQNEAQ (reference sequence). Here the CDR3 reads CASSLTGQPHEQYF. The CDR3 DNA is TGTGCCAGCAGCTTAACGGGACAGCCCCACGAGCAGTACTTC.

The CDR3 reads CASSYSKLSVYEQYF. CDR3 sequence (DNA): TGTGCCAGCAGTTACTCGAAGCTTTCCGTCTACGAGCAGTACTTC. V usage is TRBV6-5 and J usage is TRBJ2-7, with D unclear. This CDR3 contains 15 residues. Trimming pared 0 bases from V and 3 bases from J, leaving 12 bases between. CDR1 is MNHEY, CDR2 SVGAGI, per germline.

The CDR3 is CASSLNHESVLAGANEQFF. The CDR3 coding sequence is TGTGCCAGCAGTTTAAATCACGAAAGTGTGCTAGCGGGGGCCAATGAGCAGTTCTTC. This chain links TRBV27 with TRBJ2-1; 10 bases line up with TRBD2. V gave up 2 bases and J gave up 6 bases; unmatched junction bases: 16. CDR3 length: 19 residues. Germline CDR1 and CDR2: MNHEY and SMNVEV (reference sequence).

CDR3 loop: CSVAGGEGYEQYF. The CDR3, as DNA: TGCAGCGTGGCAGGGGGCGAAGGCTACGAGCAGTACTTC. V and J are TRBV29-1 and TRBJ2-7, with 8 bases lining up with TRBD1. Germline values: CDR1 SQVTM, CDR2 ANQGSEA. V gave up 6 bases and J gave up 3 bases; unmatched junction bases: 7. This CDR3 has 13 amino acids.

The gene calls are TRBV27 and TRBJ2-3; D may be TRBD2 (5 bases). Trimming left V 3 bases short and J 2 bases short, with 15 bases between. Germline V gives CDR1 MNHEY, CDR2 SMNVEV (reference sequence). The CDR3 loop spans 16 amino acids. The CDR3 sequence: CASSLAGILTTDTQYF. Written as DNA, the CDR3 is TGTGCCAGCAGTTTGGCCGGGATACTGACCACAGATACGCAGTATTTT.

This clone was picked up one time. The chain employs TRBV6-5 and TRBJ2-7; D is ambiguous. V lost 3 bases to trimming and J lost 4 bases, with 16 bases between them. CDR3 length: 15 amino acids. The germline gives CDR1 MNHEY, CDR2 SVGAGI. CDR3 amino acids: CASSYDRSRIYEQYF. In nucleotides, the CDR3 is TGTGCCAGCAGTTATGACCGGAGTAGGATATACGAGCAGTACTTC.

The rearrangement joins TRBV5-1 to TRBJ2-5; 8 nucleotides align to TRBD2. The V gene's germline CDR1 is SGHRS and CDR2 YFSETQ. Trimming took 1 base from V and 5 from J; bases not matched to a gene: 10. The CDR3 is made up of 16 amino acids. The CDR3 sequence: CASSLRPSGGGETQYF. DNA for the CDR3: TGCGCCAGCAGCTTGAGACCAAGCGGGGGCGGGGAGACCCAGTACTTC.

The chain links TRBV19 to TRBJ1-6, with 9 bases aligning to TRBD1. Germline trimming cut 5 bases from V and 1 base from J; bases unmatched to any gene: 15. The length of the CDR3 is 20 residues. Per germline, CDR1 LNHDA and CDR2 SQIVND (reference sequence). The CDR3 DNA reads TGTGCCAGTAGTCCACGAGGGACAGGGTTTTCGGGGTCCTATAATTCACCCCTCCACTTT. This encodes CASSPRGTGFSGSYNSPLHF.

In its sample, this clone was seen a few times. V is TRBV9 and J is TRBJ2-1; 9 bases line up with TRBD1. CDR1 and CDR2 (germline): SGDLS, YYNGEE. The CDR3 has 15 residues. V was pared by 3 bases and J by 2 bases, with 3 bases of the junction left unmatched. The CDR3 reads CASSAQGATYNEQFF. CDR3 in DNA: TGTGCCAGCAGCGCACAGGGGGCTACCTACAATGAGCAGTTCTTC.

This clone was detected a few times. The rearrangement joins TRBV28 to TRBJ1-2; possible D gene TRBD1, 5 bases. CDR3 size: 16 residues. V lost 3 bases, J lost 7 bases, and 21 bases lay in between. Germline assignment: CDR1 MDHEN and CDR2 SYDVKM. CDR3 protein: CASSFHTYKVGVGYTF. The CDR3 DNA reads as TGTGCCAGCAGTTTCCATACATATAAAGTAGGGGTTGGCTACACCTTC.

In its sample, this clone was seen a few times. The V call is TRBV10-1, the J call TRBJ2-3, with 7 nucleotides matching TRBD2. CDR1 WNHNN and CDR2 SYGVQD come from the germline V gene (reference sequence). The trim removed 0 bases at V and 0 bases at J, leaving 3 bases unmatched. The CDR3 has 16 amino acids. DNA of the CDR3: TGCGCCAGCAGTGAGTCCCTAGCGGCTAGCACAGATACGCAGTATTTT. It encodes CASSESLAASTDTQYF.